This record looks at one T cell receptor beta chain sequence and its context. What it recognizes is unknown. PCR amplification relied on 60 Vbeta primers (plus 13 Jbeta primers). The assay was immunoSEQ multiplex PCR, and TCRdb's table has in-frame clones only and misses some. The table lists 120,000 or so clones, around 79% of them singletons, with around 4.5% in the top ten. The CDR3 is 12 amino acids. Per the germline V gene, CDR1 is SNHLY and CDR2 is FYNNEI. V lost 8 bases, J lost 1 base, and 9 bases lay in between. These data are taken from a study of cytomegalovirus exposure and HLA in healthy donors. Findings of the study overall: Donors belonging to an Asian-associated ancestry cluster reportedly showed fewer N-insertions in productive TCRs than the roughly 670-donor mean, according to what a later analysis found. Within an earlier analysis, most TCR beta V segments proved productive either about 87% or about 30% of the time.

Sequencing was carried out using PBMCs. The chain has TRBV2 and TRBJ2-7, with a possible D match to TRBD1 (6 bases). The clonotype was recovered from a woman in her 40s in good health and CMV-seronegative. The DNA of the CDR3 is TGTGCCAGCGAAGGGGGATCCTACGAGCAGTACTTC. Translation: CASEGGSYEQYF.